The clone carrying this T cell receptor (beta chain) was recorded at least ten times. Its specificity is unknown. Construction of the TCRbeta library involved unique molecular identifiers. TCRdb reprocessed the PCR reads with MiXCR, giving one entry per CDR3 protein. The sample contains about 870,000 distinct CDR3 sequences, approximately 15% of which appear only once. These data come from a study of T-cell reconstitution after alpha-beta-depleted transplantation in children. Study-level findings and limits: By about two months after transplant, alpha-beta T cells reportedly arose from several hundred graft clones that had expanded. Newly produced T cells mostly accounted for T-cell counts and diversity one year post-transplant.

This CDR3 spans 16 amino acids. The germline V gene encodes CDR1 SGHRS and CDR2 YFSETQ. Unmatched junction bases numbered 0, after V lost 0 bases and J lost 0 bases. Specimen: PBMCs, mostly from graft donor cells, collected 360 days after TCRalphabeta/CD19-depleted stem cell transplant. The sequence came from a male patient under 18 who had a stem cell transplant for acute lymphoblastic leukemia, so the T cells may come from the graft donor. The chain carries TRBV5-1 and TRBJ2-3, with TRBD2 identical over 11 bases. The CDR3 protein is CASSLGTSGSTDTQYF. The CDR3 DNA is TGCGCCAGCAGCTTGGGGACTAGCGGGAGCACAGATACGCAGTATTTT.